This passage covers 24 T cell receptor beta chains from one sample sequenced in a study of T cells in Graves' hyperthyroidism and ophthalmopathy. It was RNA transcripts that yielded the amplified TCR beta CDR3 regions. RT-PCR in the first round (using the HTBI primer set) targeted the TCR CDR3. TCRdb called the multiplex PCR reads again in MiXCR, with one record for every CDR3 protein. The data show approximately 400,000 distinct CDR3 sequences, around 16% seen once. What was sequenced was blood. The receptors come from a woman aged 18-29 years with Graves' hyperthyroidism that later progressed to Graves' ophthalmopathy.

This clonotype appeared a few times. The gene calls are TRBV20-1 and TRBJ2-2, with D possibly matching TRBD2 (6 bases). CDR1 is DFQATT and CDR2 is SNEGSKA in the germline V gene (reference sequence). Trimming shortened V by 4 bases and J by 3 bases, and 12 bases separated the two germline ends. This CDR3 has 14 amino acids. CDR3 residues: CSAIGDSHTGELFF. For the CDR3, the DNA is TGCAGTGCTATCGGGGACTCACACACCGGGGAGCTGTTTTTT.

The V and J genes are TRBV6-1 and TRBJ2-1, with D maybe TRBD2 (6 bases). Germline V CDR1 and CDR2: MNHNS, SASEGT. CDR3 length equals 15 residues. V was cut by 1 base and J by 8 bases, with 15 bases left in between. CDR3 amino acids: CASSEGSGEWDEQFF. In DNA, the CDR3 is TGTGCCAGCAGTGAAGGTTCGGGGGAATGGGATGAGCAGTTCTTC.

This clonotype was observed a few times. The gene calls are TRBV20-1 and TRBJ1-6; 10 bases match TRBD1. The V gene's germline CDR1 is DFQATT and CDR2 SNEGSKA (reference sequence). The CDR3 runs 18 residues. Trimming took 0 bases from V and 7 from J; bases not matched to a gene: 12. CDR3 DNA: TGCAGTGCTAGAGAGTCGCCCAAACCGGGACAGGGGAATTCACCCCTCCACTTT. Translating gives CSARESPKPGQGNSPLHF.

Comments on this clonotype: At one boundary the junction diverges from the germline segment, which might be a read error. V and J are TRBV28 and TRBJ2-5; 7 bases map to TRBD2. The CDR3 spans 14 residues. Germline CDR1 and CDR2: MDHEN and SYDVKM. CDR3: CASTRGVRRETQCF. CDR3 sequence (DNA): TGTGCCAGCACCCGGGGGGTTAGGAGAGAGACCCAGTGCTTC.

This clonotype was seen a few times. The chain has TRBV6-1 and TRBJ2-1, with unresolved D. The V gene lost 7 bases and the J gene lost 2 bases, with 18 bases spanning the gap. Germline V gene lookup returns CDR1 MNHNS and CDR2 SASEGT. The CDR3 covers 16 residues. The CDR3 here is CASTDLYRQAYNEQFF. The CDR3 DNA follows: TGTGCCAGCACCGATTTGTATCGTCAGGCCTACAATGAGCAGTTCTTC.

There are many counts of this clonotype. The chain employs TRBV30 and TRBJ2-5; D uncertain. The CDR3 extends over 13 amino acids. The V gene lost 4 bases and the J gene lost 0 bases, with 9 bases spanning the gap. Per the germline V gene, CDR1 is GTSNPN and CDR2 is SVGIG (reference sequence). In nucleotides, the CDR3 is TGTGCCTGGACAGAAGGCAACCAAGAGACCCAGTACTTC. This encodes CAWTEGNQETQYF.

V is TRBV5-1 and J is TRBJ1-2; TRBD1 matches 7 bases. CDR1 and CDR2 (germline): SGHRS, YFSETQ. This CDR3 is built from 16 residues. The ends lost 2 bases at V and 4 bases at J; junction bases unmatched: 11. The CDR3 nucleotides read TGCGCCAGCAGCTTACTACAGGGGAGCGAAATCTATGGCTACACCTTC. This sequence encodes CASSLLQGSEIYGYTF.

In this sample, this clonotype turned up many times. The chain joins TRBV10-3 to TRBJ2-7; 9 nucleotides agree with TRBD1. The V gene's germline CDR1 is ENHRY and CDR2 SYGVKD. The CDR3 has 12 residues. Trimming at V came to 8 bases and at J to 6 bases, leaving 5 bases not matched to a gene. The DNA of the CDR3 is TGTGCCATCGGGACAGGGCTCCTCGAGCAGTACTTC. This translates into CAIGTGLLEQYF.

The table lists this clonotype with many counts. The CDR3 sequence is CASSPTTSYEQYF. Here the CDR3 DNA reads TGTGCCAGCAGCCCTACCACCTCCTACGAGCAGTACTTC. This rearrangement joins TRBV27 to TRBJ2-7; D uncertain. CDR3 length: 13 amino acids. V was clipped by 6 bases and J by 0 bases, with 9 bases between them. Germline CDR1 MNHEY, CDR2 SMNVEV (reference sequence).

The sample holds many counts of this clonotype. This chain joins TRBV30 and TRBJ1-5, with TRBD1 identical over 8 bases. CDR3 length: 17 residues. Per germline, CDR1 GTSNPN and CDR2 SVGIG (reference sequence). V lost 0 bases, J lost 5 bases, and 12 bases stayed unmatched. This CDR3 is CAWSVGTGFARDQPQHF. The CDR3 nucleotides read TGTGCCTGGAGTGTGGGGACAGGATTCGCAAGGGATCAGCCCCAGCATTTT. Combining the CDR3 with reference TRBV30 and TRBJ1-5 gives the whole variable domain SQTIHQWPATLVQPVGSPLSLECTVEGTSNPNLYWYRQAAGRGLQLLFYSVGIGQISSEVPQNLSASRPQDRQFILSSKKLLLSDSGFYLCAWSVGTGFARDQPQHFGDGTRLSIL.

This clonotype was seen ten or more times. This sequence joins TRBV7-9 and TRBJ2-3, with D uncertain. Germline CDR1 SEHNR, CDR2 FQNEAQ (reference sequence). The CDR3 runs to 16 residues. Trimming left V 2 bases short and J 2 bases short, with 14 bases between. This chain's CDR3 is CASSLLPRSSTDTQYF. The CDR3 coding sequence is TGTGCCAGCAGCTTATTGCCCCGCTCTTCCACAGATACGCAGTATTTT.

V gene TRBV4-1 combines with J gene TRBJ1-5; no clear D gene. Germline V gene data show CDR1 as MGHRA and CDR2 as YSYEKL. This CDR3 has 16 amino acids. The V end lost 2 bases, the J end lost 1 base, and 12 bases lay between the germline ends. The CDR3 nucleotides are TGCGCCAGCAGCCAATTCCCGAGGACCAGCAATCAGCCCCAGCATTTT. It yields the protein CASSQFPRTSNQPQHF.

Only a few counts were recorded for this clonotype. The genes are TRBV6-1 and TRBJ2-1; 7 bases align to TRBD2. The CDR3 runs 15 residues. Germline V CDR1 and CDR2: MNHNS, SASEGT. Losses at the gene ends were 5 bases for V and 0 bases for J; bases not matched to a gene: 4. The CDR3 protein is CASSLKRDSYNEQFF. CDR3 DNA: TGTGCCAGCAGTTTGAAGCGGGACTCCTACAATGAGCAGTTCTTC.

This clonotype was seen only a few times. The chain joins TRBV20-1 to TRBJ2-3; D gene uncertain. The V gene lost 0 bases and the J gene lost 2 bases, with 18 bases spanning the gap. Looked up from germline, CDR1 is DFQATT and CDR2 is SNEGSKA (reference sequence). This CDR3 spans 17 amino acids. CDR3 coding DNA: TGCAGTGCTAGAGAGCAGAGAGGCACCCCTATCACAGATACGCAGTATTTT. It encodes CSAREQRGTPITDTQYF.

This chain uses TRBV19 with TRBJ2-5; 13 nucleotides match TRBD2. Per the germline V gene, CDR1 is LNHDA and CDR2 is SQIVND (reference sequence). This CDR3 has 17 residues. After removal of 3 bases from V and 5 bases from J, the junction contained 9 bases not matched to a gene. The CDR3 DNA reads TGTGCCAGTAGTATTCGGACTAGCGGGAGACTCGCTGAGACCCAGTACTTC. This gives the protein CASSIRTSGRLAETQYF.

In this sample, this clonotype turned up many times. The chain is built from TRBV27 and TRBJ2-5; 8 bases match TRBD1. Germline V gene sequence: CDR1 MNHEY, CDR2 SMNVEV (reference sequence). The CDR3 consists of 14 residues. After removal of 7 bases from V and 5 bases from J, the junction contained 9 bases not matched to a gene. The CDR3 coding sequence is TGTGCCAGCAAGCCACAGGGGGAGTGGGAGACCCAGTACTTC. Protein sequence: CASKPQGEWETQYF.

As to this clonotype: A clone one base away is much larger, so this may be a read error. The genes are TRBV20-1 and TRBJ1-5; 7 nucleotides align to TRBD1. The CDR3 sequence is 13 residues long. The germline gives CDR1 DFQATT, CDR2 SNEGSKA (reference sequence). CDR3 amino acids: CSALRTGNQTQHF. The CDR3 nucleotides are TGCAGTGCTCTTCGGACAGGTAATCAGACCCAGCATTTT.

Remarks on this clonotype: One junction end disagrees with the germline gene, perhaps due to a read error. The chain is built from TRBV27 and TRBJ2-1; 7 bases map to TRBD2. Germline V lookup: CDR1 MNHEY, CDR2 SMNVEV (reference sequence). CDR3 length: 13 residues. DNA for the CDR3: TGTGCCAGCAGCGGACTAGACCACAATGAGCAGTCCTTC. Residues: CASSGLDHNEQSF.

In its sample, this clonotype was seen many times. The chain recombines TRBV3-2 with TRBJ2-7. TRBV3-2 is tagged as a pseudogene. This CDR3 has 15 amino acids. DNA of the CDR3: TGTGCCAGCAGCCAAGATCGACGGAAACTTTACGAGCAGTACTTC. It codes for CASSQDRRKLYEQYF.

As concerns this clonotype: An end of the junction does not agree with germline; a read error may underlie this. The J gene is TRBJ2-7, the V gene TRBV11-2; 12 bases line up with TRBD1. This CDR3 contains 14 residues. Germline-derived CDR1 and CDR2 are SGHAT and FQNNGV. As DNA, the CDR3 is TGTGCCAGCAGCCCGGGACAGGGGGCCGGGGAGCGGTACTTC. It is translated as CASSPGQGAGERYF.

This chain links TRBV20-1 with TRBJ2-7; D may be TRBD1 or TRBD2 (6 bases each). Trimming cost V 3 bases and J 2 bases, with 14 bases left between them. The length of the CDR3 is 14 residues. Germline V gene sequence: CDR1 DFQATT, CDR2 SNEGSKA (reference sequence). The CDR3 nucleotides read TGCAGTGCTAGCTGGGGGGCTATGACCTACGAGCAGTACTTC. Its protein is CSASWGAMTYEQYF.

This clonotype occurred many times. V gene TRBV29-1 combines with J gene TRBJ1-1; D unclear. V lost 7 bases and J 1 base, leaving 10 bases between the germline ends. The CDR3 spans 12 residues. CDR1 and CDR2 (germline): SQVTM, ANQGSEA. CDR3 region: CSGSRWNTEAFF. The DNA for the CDR3 is TGCAGCGGGAGTAGGTGGAACACTGAAGCTTTCTTT.

This clonotype was detected ten times or more. This chain uses TRBV29-1 with TRBJ2-7; 9 bases align to TRBD2. V dropped 0 bases and J dropped 4; count of bases not matched to a gene: 10. CDR3 length: 16 amino acids. The germline V gene has CDR1 SQVTM and CDR2 ANQGSEA. CDR3 amino acids: CSVEDRGAGGIYEQYF. For the CDR3, the DNA is TGCAGCGTTGAAGATCGGGGGGCGGGAGGGATTTACGAGCAGTACTTC.

This clonotype was detected ten times or more. This rearrangement joins TRBV11-2 to TRBJ2-7; TRBD1 matches at 7 bases. J was trimmed by 3 bases and V by 4 bases; bases with no gene match: 9. Per germline, CDR1 SGHAT and CDR2 FQNNGV. The CDR3 has 15 amino acids. CDR3 in amino acids: CASSSYRGPSYEQYF. The CDR3 nucleotides read TGTGCCAGCAGCTCCTACAGGGGTCCCAGCTACGAGCAGTACTTC.